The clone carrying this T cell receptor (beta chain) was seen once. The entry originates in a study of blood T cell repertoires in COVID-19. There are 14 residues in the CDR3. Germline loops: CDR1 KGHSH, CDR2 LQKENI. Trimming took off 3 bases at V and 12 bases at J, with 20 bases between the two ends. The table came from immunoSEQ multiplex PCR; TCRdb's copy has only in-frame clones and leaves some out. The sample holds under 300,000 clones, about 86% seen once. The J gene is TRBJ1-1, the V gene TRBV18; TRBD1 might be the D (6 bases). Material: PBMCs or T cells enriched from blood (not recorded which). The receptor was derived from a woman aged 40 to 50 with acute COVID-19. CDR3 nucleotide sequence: TGTGCCAGCTCACCCGGGGGGCCGGCAGATGGATCTTTCTTT. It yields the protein CASSPGGPADGSFF.